The 13 T cell receptor beta chains below were found in one sample sequenced in a study of identical twins. MiXCR, run by TCRdb on the 5' RACE reads, gives a single entry per CDR3 protein. The sample records 400,000 to 500,000 distinct CDR3 sequences, more than 13% being singletons. This same sample was also taken into another study, of yellow fever vaccine responses in identical twins.

Material for sequencing was CD4+ T cells sorted from blood. All receptors derive from a woman between 18 and 29 years old in good health.

The chain joins TRBV5-1 to TRBJ2-5; 7 nucleotides match TRBD1. This CDR3 contains 14 residues. CDR1 and CDR2 from the germline V gene are SGHRS and YFSETQ. J lost 3 bases, V lost 3 bases, and 5 bases had no gene match. Here the CDR3 DNA reads TGCGCCAGCAGCTCTTGGGGGACAGAAGAGACCCAGTACTTC. Translated, it gives CASSSWGTEETQYF. Complete variable domain (other parts from reference TRBV5-1 and TRBJ2-5): KAGVTQTPRYLIKTRGQQVTLSCSPISGHRSVSWYQQTPGQGLQFLFEYFSETQRNKGNFPGRFSGRQFSNSRSEMNVSTLELGDSALYLCASSSWGTEETQYFGPGTRLLVL.

The chain couples TRBV18 to TRBJ2-7; D is possibly TRBD1 (5 bases). This CDR3 has 14 residues. Trimming pared 3 bases from V and 3 bases from J, leaving 12 bases between. Germline V CDR1 and CDR2: KGHSH, LQKENI. The CDR3 DNA reads as TGTGCCAGCTCACCGGGGCAATTGATCTACGAGCAGTACTTC. Its protein is CASSPGQLIYEQYF. Complete variable domain (other parts from reference TRBV18 and TRBJ2-7): NAGVMQNPRHLVRRRGQEARLRCSPMKGHSHVYWYRQLPEEGLKFMVYLQKENIIDESGMPKERFSAEFPKEGPSILRIQQVVRGDSAAYFCASSPGQLIYEQYFGPGTRLTVT.

This clonotype was observed a few times. The chain recombines TRBV21-1 with TRBJ1-5. TRBV21-1 is tagged as a pseudogene. The CDR3 is 15 residues long. In DNA, the CDR3 is TGTGCCAGCAGCGAGGCAAGCTATAGCAATCAGCCCCAGCATTTT. Its translation: CASSEASYSNQPQHF.

This clonotype was found a few times. The gene calls are TRBV11-2 and TRBJ2-3; TRBD1 might be the D (6 bases). Trimming removed 5 bases from V and 9 bases from J, with 30 bases in between. CDR1 is SGHAT, CDR2 FQNNGV, per germline. This CDR3 spans 18 amino acids. The CDR3 loop reads CASSIIRRGVSSTGTQYF. The CDR3 region has the DNA TGTGCCAGCAGCATAATACGTAGGGGAGTATCGTCCACAGGGACGCAGTATTTT.

CDR3 DNA sequence: TGCAGCGTTGGGGCAGGGGGTCAGCCCCAGCATTTT. This gives the protein CSVGAGGQPQHF. The chain combines TRBV29-1 with TRBJ1-5; the match to TRBD1 covers 7 bases. The V segment lost 4 bases and the J segment 6 bases; nucleotides outside the gene matches: 3. Germline values: CDR1 SQVTM, CDR2 ANQGSEA. CDR3 length: 12 residues.

This clonotype turned up a few times. This rearrangement joins TRBV19 to TRBJ2-2; D gene uncertain. Germline values: CDR1 LNHDA, CDR2 SQIVND (reference sequence). Trimming shortened V by 2 bases and J by 2 bases, and 6 bases separated the two germline ends. The CDR3 length is 14 residues. The CDR3 DNA sequence: TGTGCCAGTAGTATACGGGCCAACACCGGGGAGCTGTTTTTT. Its protein is CASSIRANTGELFF.

The chain uses TRBV11-2 and TRBJ2-2; D is ambiguous. Trimming left V 1 base short and J 13 bases short, with 10 bases between. The CDR3 totals 12 residues. From germline, CDR1 is SGHAT and CDR2 FQNNGV. The CDR3 nucleotides read TGTGCCAGCAGCTTAGCTGGAGTCGGGCTGTTTTTT. This encodes CASSLAGVGLFF.

This clonotype was seen ten or more times. The chain combines TRBV3-1 with TRBJ2-7, with D tentatively TRBD2 (6 bases). Germline V gene sequence: CDR1 LGHDT, CDR2 YNNKEL (reference sequence). This CDR3 region has 12 residues. Between the trimmed V and J ends, which lost 2 bases and 6 bases, there was a span of 8 bases. CDR3 nucleotide sequence: TGTGCCAGCAGCCAACTGGGGGGCGAGCAGTACTTC. It codes for CASSQLGGEQYF.

The chain recombines TRBV10-3 with TRBJ2-3, with 10 nucleotides matching TRBD1. V trimming: 6 bases; J trimming: 3 bases; junction bases outside the gene matches: 6. The CDR3 loop spans 15 amino acids. CDR1 is ENHRY and CDR2 is SYGVKD in the germline V gene. The CDR3 spells CAIRRTGGSTDTQYF. CDR3 bases: TGTGCCATCAGGAGGACAGGGGGTAGTACAGATACGCAGTATTTT.

The table lists this clonotype with many counts. This rearrangement joins TRBV28 to TRBJ2-6, with D possibly being TRBD2 (6 bases). The CDR3 runs 18 residues. The V gene's germline CDR1 is MDHEN and CDR2 SYDVKM. Between the trimmed V and J ends, which lost 5 bases and 2 bases, there was a span of 19 bases. This chain's CDR3 is CASSPSGRPLAGANVLTF. The CDR3 region has the DNA TGTGCCAGCAGTCCTTCAGGGAGGCCACTTGCTGGGGCCAACGTCCTGACTTTC.

This clonotype was found many times. The genes are TRBV20-1 and TRBJ2-1, with D hard to call. V lost 5 bases to trimming and J lost 0 bases, with 14 bases between them. The CDR3 loop spans 15 amino acids. Germline V gene data show CDR1 as DFQATT and CDR2 as SNEGSKA (reference sequence). CDR3 bases: TGCAGTGCTCCACCGCTGCCCCTCTCCTACAATGAGCAGTTCTTC. This gives the protein CSAPPLPLSYNEQFF.

The chain joins TRBV6-5 to TRBJ1-3, with D possibly being TRBD1 (5 bases). This CDR3 has 16 residues. The germline V gene encodes CDR1 MNHEY and CDR2 SVGAGI. V lost 0 bases and J 0 bases, leaving 9 bases between the germline ends. The CDR3 DNA sequence: TGTGCCAGCAGTTACTCGGGGGTTTCCTCTGGAAACACCATATATTTT. Translating gives CASSYSGVSSGNTIYF.

This clonotype has a handful of counts. J is TRBJ2-7 and V is TRBV6-2 or TRBV6-3, with unresolved D. In germline, CDR1 is MNHEY, CDR2 SVGEGT. This CDR3 contains 13 residues. V lost 0 bases, J lost 3 bases, and 6 bases lay in between. DNA of the CDR3: TGTGCCAGCAGTTACTCCGGTCTCTACGAGCAGTACTTC. This encodes CASSYSGLYEQYF.